The 29 T cell receptor beta chains in this list originate from one sample, sequenced in a study of T-cell reconstitution after alpha-beta-depleted transplantation in children. Unique molecular identifiers tagged the TCRbeta library. From the PCR reads, TCRdb called clonotypes with MiXCR, one entry per CDR3 protein. The sample includes more than 450,000 distinct CDR3 sequences, roughly 18% of them seen just once. Here the sequenced sample was PBMCs from the stem cell graft donor, taken from the stem cell graft. The receptors were gathered from a human donor who donated a stem cell graft to a child with acute lymphoblastic leukemia.

The chain joins TRBV19 to TRBJ2-3; D gene unclear. V gave up 5 bases and J gave up 5 bases, with 11 bases separating them. The CDR3 is 13 residues long. The germline gives CDR1 LNHDA, CDR2 SQIVND (reference sequence). The CDR3 sequence is CASSSRVKDTQYF. For the CDR3, the DNA is TGTGCCAGTAGTTCTCGGGTAAAAGATACGCAGTATTTT. Full variable domain (rest looked up from reference TRBV19 and TRBJ2-3): DGGITQSPKYLFRKEGQNVTLSCEQNLNHDAMYWYRQDPGQGLRLIYYSQIVNDFQKGDIAEGYSVSREKKESFPLTVTSAQKNPTAFYLCASSSRVKDTQYFGPGTRLTVL.

This clonotype was seen a handful of times. The chain has TRBV20-1 and TRBJ1-5, with 8 positions matching TRBD1. The CDR3 is made up of 16 amino acids. CDR1 and CDR2 (germline): DFQATT, SNEGSKA (reference sequence). The junction had 10 bases not matched to a gene; V was cut back by 6 bases and J by 0 bases. In DNA, the CDR3 is TGCAGTGCCAGGGACAGGATATTCGATAGCAATCAGCCCCAGCATTTT. Protein sequence: CSARDRIFDSNQPQHF.

This clonotype has only a few counts. The rearrangement joins TRBV27 to TRBJ1-5; D might be TRBD1 (6 bases). Germline assignment: CDR1 MNHEY and CDR2 SMNVEV (reference sequence). The CDR3 consists of 17 residues. Trimming cost V 5 bases and J 0 bases, with 17 bases left between them. CDR3 in amino acids: CASSHTWDIRSNQPQHF. In nucleotides, the CDR3 is TGTGCCAGCAGTCACACGTGGGACATTCGTAGCAATCAGCCCCAGCATTTT.

The sample holds a few counts of this clonotype. The J gene is TRBJ2-1, the V gene TRBV4-1; 7 positions match TRBD2. CDR3 length: 15 residues. Germline assignment: CDR1 MGHRA and CDR2 YSYEKL. J was trimmed by 3 bases and V by 4 bases; bases with no gene match: 6. The CDR3 DNA reads TGCGCCAGCAGCCGATTAGCGGGCTTCTACAATGAGCAGTTCTTC. As protein: CASSRLAGFYNEQFF.

The rearrangement joins TRBV6-1 to TRBJ2-7, with TRBD2 identical over 7 bases. V gave up 2 bases and J gave up 6 bases; unmatched junction bases: 4. This CDR3 contains 13 residues. CDR1 and CDR2 from the germline V gene are MNHNS and SASEGT. This CDR3 reads CASSELWTSEQYF. DNA for the CDR3: TGTGCCAGCAGTGAATTGTGGACTAGCGAGCAGTACTTC.

In this sample, this clonotype turned up a few times. This sequence joins TRBV20-1 and TRBJ1-6; the D gene is possibly TRBD1 (6 bases). The CDR3 is 13 residues long. With 5 bases removed from V and 14 bases from J, the gap between germline ends came to 19 bases. Germline lookup yields CDR1 DFQATT and CDR2 SNEGSKA (reference sequence). CDR3 loop: CSARGTGSSSLHF. For the CDR3, the DNA is TGCAGTGCTCGGGGAACAGGGTCAAGTTCCCTCCACTTT.

There are a few counts of this clonotype. The rearrangement uses TRBV27 and TRBJ2-3; 14 positions agree with TRBD2. V shed 7 bases and J 4 bases; nucleotides not matched to a gene: 4. CDR1 is MNHEY and CDR2 is SMNVEV in the germline V gene (reference sequence). CDR3 size: 15 residues. CDR3 DNA sequence: TGTGCCAGCACCCGACTAGCGGGAGGGCCAGATACGCAGTATTTT. Residues: CASTRLAGGPDTQYF.

The chain uses TRBV3-1 and TRBJ1-1; D ambiguous. This CDR3 has 18 residues. Trimming removed 0 bases from V and 0 bases from J, with 17 bases in between. The germline V gene has CDR1 LGHDT and CDR2 YNNKEL (reference sequence). The CDR3 loop is CASSQDLPRRTMNTEAFF. Here the CDR3 DNA reads TGTGCCAGCAGCCAAGACCTCCCCAGGCGAACTATGAACACTGAAGCTTTCTTT.

This clonotype occurred many times. The gene calls are TRBV19 and TRBJ1-1; D not resolved. This CDR3 comprises 14 residues. Looked up from germline, CDR1 is LNHDA and CDR2 is SQIVND (reference sequence). The ends were cut back, 4 bases at V and 1 base at J, with 10 bases in the middle. CDR3 DNA: TGTGCCAGTAGTAGTCGAGTCCAGAACACTGAAGCTTTCTTT. It is translated as CASSSRVQNTEAFF.

The V gene is TRBV7-2, the J gene TRBJ2-1; tentatively, D is TRBD2 (5 bases). V lost 0 bases and J lost 8, with 8 bases in between. The CDR3 spans 13 residues. Germline V gene lookup returns CDR1 SGHTA and CDR2 FQGNSA. CDR3 sequence: CASSLAQADEQFF. Written as DNA, the CDR3 is TGTGCCAGCAGCTTAGCGCAAGCGGATGAGCAGTTCTTC.

This clonotype has a count of ten or more. The chain recombines TRBV11-3 with TRBJ2-2; no reliable D call. The CDR3 extends over 14 amino acids. Germline lookup yields CDR1 SGHNT and CDR2 YENEEA. V dropped 5 bases and J dropped 2 bases, with 9 bases sitting between them. The CDR3 bases are TGTGCCAGCAGCGGCGATTCTAACACCGGGGAGCTGTTTTTT. It encodes CASSGDSNTGELFF.

This clonotype was observed many times. This chain links TRBV12-3 or TRBV12-4 with TRBJ2-7; 7 nucleotides agree with TRBD1. The junction had 4 bases not matched to a gene; V was cut back by 4 bases and J by 1 base. This CDR3 spans 14 amino acids. The CDR3 DNA follows: TGTGCCAGCAGTTGGAACAGGGGATCCTACGAGCAGTACTTC. Amino acid sequence: CASSWNRGSYEQYF.

The chain links TRBV19 to TRBJ2-5, with D possibly called TRBD1 or TRBD2 (6 bases each). Germline CDR1 is LNHDA and CDR2 is SQIVND (reference sequence). This CDR3 region has 14 residues. V lost 3 bases, J lost 7 bases, and 15 bases lay in between. The CDR3 sequence is CASSISFGGGTQYF. In DNA form, the CDR3 reads TGTGCCAGTAGTATCTCCTTTGGAGGGGGGACCCAGTACTTC.

This clonotype was picked up a small number of times. The chain combines TRBV29-1 with TRBJ2-7; a possible D gene is TRBD2 (5 bases). V was pared by 6 bases and J by 7 bases, with 16 bases between. CDR1 and CDR2 (germline): SQVTM, ANQGSEA. This CDR3 is built from 12 residues. The CDR3 reads CSVPLGSGEQYF. The CDR3 DNA is TGCAGCGTCCCCTTAGGATCGGGGGAGCAGTACTTC.

V is TRBV2 and J is TRBJ2-1; possibly TRBD2 for D (5 bases). The V end was cut by 6 bases, the J end by 8 bases, with 20 bases between. Germline CDR1 and CDR2: SNHLY and FYNNEI. The CDR3 is 15 residues long. The CDR3 DNA sequence: TGTGCCAGCAGCACCCCAGGCCGGGATGGGCATGAGCAGTTCTTC. It is translated as CASSTPGRDGHEQFF.

This clonotype was counted between two and nine times. This sequence joins TRBV14 and TRBJ1-5; perhaps TRBD1 as D (6 bases). The CDR3 length is 15 residues. Germline CDR1 SGHDN, CDR2 FVKESK. V was shortened by 4 bases and J by 10 bases, with 20 bases between the two germline ends. The CDR3: CASSRLTGTNIPQHF. In DNA, the CDR3 is TGTGCCAGCAGCCGCCTAACCGGGACAAACATCCCCCAGCATTTT.

The sample holds a few counts of this clonotype. V usage is TRBV2 and J usage is TRBJ2-1; D call uncertain. TRBJ2-7 explains the end of the DNA better; the J call may be wrong. This CDR3 contains 12 residues. Germline values: CDR1 SNHLY, CDR2 FYNNEI. As DNA, the CDR3 is TGTGCCAGCAGTAGTATGGCCGGAGAGCAGTACTTC. It encodes CASSSMAGEQYF.

This clonotype appeared a few times. This sequence joins TRBV11-3 and TRBJ1-2, with D hard to call. The CDR3 totals 15 residues. With 0 bases removed from V and 1 base from J, the gap between germline ends came to 9 bases. CDR1 SGHNT and CDR2 YENEEA come from the germline V gene. This CDR3 is CASSLEWQVNYGYTF. The CDR3 DNA follows: TGTGCCAGCAGCTTAGAATGGCAAGTTAACTATGGCTACACCTTC. Filled out from reference TRBV11-3 and TRBJ1-2, the complete variable domain reads EAGVVQSPRYKIIEKKQPVAFWCNPISGHNTLYWYLQNLGQGPELLIRYENEEAVDDSQLPKDRFSAERLKGVDSTLKIQPAELGDSAVYLCASSLEWQVNYGYTFGSGTRLTVV.

This clonotype has only a few counts. The V call is TRBV7-9, the J call TRBJ2-7; 10 bases map to TRBD2. The V gene end was trimmed by 6 bases and the J gene end by 2 bases; junction bases not matched to a gene: 7. The CDR3 contains 15 residues. The germline gives CDR1 SEHNR, CDR2 FQNEAQ (reference sequence). CDR3 in amino acids: CASSPSGSSAYEQYF. The CDR3 region has the DNA TGTGCCAGCAGTCCTAGCGGGAGTAGTGCCTACGAGCAGTACTTC. Supplemented by reference TRBV7-9 and TRBJ2-7, the full variable domain reads DTGVSQNPRHKITKRGQNVTFRCDPISEHNRLYWYRQTLGQGPEFLTYFQNEAQLEKSRLLSDRFSAERPKGSFSTLEIQRTEQGDSAMYLCASSPSGSSAYEQYFGPGTRLTVT.

This clonotype was observed a single time. V gene TRBV15 combines with J gene TRBJ1-2; 8 bases line up with TRBD1. Germline V CDR1 and CDR2: LNHNV, YYDKDF (reference sequence). J was trimmed by 5 bases and V by 1 base; bases with no gene match: 6. The CDR3 contains 15 residues. The CDR3 DNA is TGTGCCACCAGCAGAGTTCCGGGACAGGTTTATGGCTACACCTTC. Its translation: CATSRVPGQVYGYTF. The complete variable domain, with remaining parts taken from reference TRBV15 and TRBJ1-2, reads DAMVIQNPRYQVTQFGKPVTLSCSQTLNHNVMYWYQQKSSQAPKLLFHYYDKDFNNEADTPDNFQSRRPNTSFCFLDIRSPGLGDTAMYLCATSRVPGQVYGYTFGSGTRLTVV.

The chain carries TRBV6-5 and TRBJ2-7, with D uncertain. The CDR3 spans 15 residues. The V gene's germline CDR1 is MNHEY and CDR2 SVGAGI. The V end was cut by 4 bases, the J end by 2 bases, with 15 bases between. CDR3 residues: CASSSPRRRPYEQYF. In nucleotides, the CDR3 is TGTGCCAGCAGTTCCCCGCGACGGCGTCCCTACGAGCAGTACTTC.

The chain joins TRBV3-1 to TRBJ2-5; no definite D call. Germline V gives CDR1 LGHDT, CDR2 YNNKEL (reference sequence). The CDR3 loop spans 16 amino acids. Trimming took off 0 bases at V and 4 bases at J, with 15 bases between the two ends. The CDR3, as DNA: TGTGCCAGCAGCCAAGATCAAGGAGTCGTATCAGAGACCCAGTACTTC. Its protein is CASSQDQGVVSETQYF.

The rearrangement joins TRBV11-2 to TRBJ1-4; D call uncertain. V gave up 0 bases and J gave up 4 bases, with 9 bases separating them. CDR3 size: 15 residues. Germline V gene data show CDR1 as SGHAT and CDR2 as FQNNGV. The CDR3 spells CASSLDPQRNEKLFF. DNA of the CDR3: TGTGCCAGCAGCTTAGATCCCCAGCGTAATGAAAAACTGTTTTTT.

The chain uses TRBV20-1 and TRBJ2-1; 14 bases align to TRBD2. The germline CDR1 and CDR2 sequences are DFQATT and SNEGSKA (reference sequence). V was pared by 3 bases and J by 7 bases, with 2 bases of the junction left unmatched. The length of the CDR3 is 14 residues. CDR3 coding DNA: TGCAGTGCTAGTCGGACTAGCGGGGGGAATGAGCAGTTCTTC. Its translation is CSASRTSGGNEQFF.

This chain links TRBV6-1 with TRBJ2-5; D might be TRBD1 or TRBD2, each matching 5 bases. Germline assignment: CDR1 MNHNS and CDR2 SASEGT. The germline V and J ends were trimmed by 5 bases and 1 base, with 23 bases remaining between them. The CDR3 length is 18 residues. Here the CDR3 reads CASSLGAAASPPQETQYF. The CDR3 region has the DNA TGTGCCAGCAGTCTCGGGGCCGCGGCTAGCCCTCCCCAAGAGACCCAGTACTTC.

CDR3 nucleotide sequence: TGCGCCAGCAGCCTTTGGGAAGGGGCGAACACCGGGGAGCTGTTTTTT. Protein product: CASSLWEGANTGELFF. The rearrangement links TRBV5-1 to TRBJ2-2, with a possible D match to TRBD1 (5 bases). Germline V gene sequence: CDR1 SGHRS, CDR2 YFSETQ. Trimming removed 4 bases at V and 0 bases at J, with 13 bases between. This CDR3 has 16 residues. Supplemented by reference TRBV5-1 and TRBJ2-2, the full variable domain reads KAGVTQTPRYLIKTRGQQVTLSCSPISGHRSVSWYQQTPGQGLQFLFEYFSETQRNKGNFPGRFSGRQFSNSRSEMNVSTLELGDSALYLCASSLWEGANTGELFFGEGSRLTVL.

This clonotype was counted a few times. The chain links TRBV21-1 to TRBJ2-7. TRBV21-1 is a recognized pseudogene. The CDR3 spans 16 residues. CDR3 DNA: TGTGCCAGCGAGCAAAGGCGCGTGGGATTTTCCTACGAGCAGTACTTC. Its translation is CASEQRRVGFSYEQYF.

This clonotype appeared a few times. One base away lies a much larger clone, so this may be a sequencing read error. The J gene is TRBJ2-4, the V gene TRBV27; TRBD2 is a possible D gene (5 bases). This CDR3 spans 13 amino acids. Germline V gene sequence: CDR1 MNHEY, CDR2 SMNVEV (reference sequence). This CDR3 is CASSFTYGNSQYF. The DNA of the CDR3 is TGTGCCAGCAGTTTTACCTACGGGAACAGTCAGTACTTC.

V and J are TRBV20-1 and TRBJ2-1; tentative D call: TRBD1 (5 bases). This CDR3 comprises 15 residues. V dropped 4 bases and J dropped 8 bases, with 21 bases sitting between them. The V gene's germline CDR1 is DFQATT and CDR2 SNEGSKA (reference sequence). DNA for the CDR3: TGCAGTGCTACCCAACCCCGGACACCCTGGGATGAGCAGTTCTTC. It yields the protein CSATQPRTPWDEQFF.